This TCR beta chain was profiled in a study of tumor-infiltrating lymphocytes in primary liver carcinoma. Study-level background: In every tissue type, samples returned a similar yield of roughly 3.65 to 8 million productive TCRbeta reads.

Study-wide findings and caveats: Significantly larger top-250-clone fractions were found in tumors than in blood (p = 0.039). Compared with tumor region pairs, tumor-adjacent and tumor-blood pairs overlapped less.

From germline, CDR1 is SGHNT and CDR2 YYREEE (reference sequence). V was shortened by 9 bases and J by 4 bases, with 12 bases between the two germline ends. The CDR3 is 12 amino acids. Note on this clonotype: Its matching antigen is unknown.

Blood RNA was derived from unsorted whole blood, and germline DNA was extracted too. Before the operation took place, roughly 3.6 milliliters of peripheral blood were collected. With about 470 ng total RNA as template and a constant-region primer, TCR beta cDNA was made. Three nested multiplex PCR rounds, a slightly modified ARM-PCR method, built the TCR beta libraries. With TRBV1-TRBV30 forward primers and a C-beta reverse primer, the first two PCR rounds were run for about 10 cycles each. One entry per CDR3 protein results from TCRdb running MiXCR on the multiplex PCR reads. Among approximately 330,000 distinct CDR3 sequences listed, less than 70% were seen once.

This TCR was sampled from a man aged 40-50 years with primary liver carcinoma and hepatitis B virus infection. The V and J genes are TRBV5-4 and TRBJ2-3, with no clear D. The specimen was peripheral blood. The chain's CDR3 is CATSRFPDTQYF. Written as DNA, the CDR3 is TGTGCCACCTCAAGGTTCCCAGATACGCAGTATTTT.